A single sample gave rise to the 22 T cell receptor beta chains below, sequenced in a study of response to subunit inactivated influenza vaccine. TCRdb reprocessed the RT-PCR reads with MiXCR, giving one entry per CDR3 protein. This repertoire shows about 520,000 distinct CDR3 sequences, roughly 27% found once; its top ten account for under 2.5%. The sequencing used CD4+ T cells sorted from PBMCs, collected around 5 days after vaccination. The receptor set was obtained from a man in his fifties or sixties who received an inactivated influenza vaccine.

The chain combines TRBV20-1 with TRBJ2-3; 9 bases line up with TRBD1. The junction had 4 bases not matched to a gene; V was cut back by 4 bases and J by 5 bases. This CDR3 is 13 amino acids long. CDR1 DFQATT and CDR2 SNEGSKA come from the germline V gene (reference sequence). The CDR3, as DNA: TGCAGTGCTAAGGGGACAGGGATAGATACGCAGTATTTT. It translates to CSAKGTGIDTQYF.

The chain joins TRBV6-1 to TRBJ1-5, with unresolved D. The CDR3 covers 16 residues. The germline V gene encodes CDR1 MNHNS and CDR2 SASEGT. V was pared by 1 base and J by 0 bases, with 10 bases between. CDR3 region: CASSEDRRYSNQPQHF. Written as DNA, the CDR3 is TGTGCCAGCAGTGAAGACAGAAGGTATAGCAATCAGCCCCAGCATTTT.

This clonotype was detected only once. The chain is built from TRBV6-5 and TRBJ2-7; TRBD1 matches 9 bases. V shed 2 bases, J shed 1 base, and the junction held 3 bases outside the gene matches. This CDR3 contains 15 residues. The germline CDR1 and CDR2 sequences are MNHEY and SVGAGI. This CDR3 is CASSYGQGRSYEQYF. The CDR3 nucleotides read TGTGCCAGCAGTTACGGACAGGGGCGATCCTACGAGCAGTACTTC.

The genes are TRBV28 and TRBJ2-7; possible D gene TRBD1, 5 bases. Germline CDR1 MDHEN, CDR2 SYDVKM. CDR3 length: 14 residues. The germline V and J ends were trimmed by 3 bases and 2 bases, with 11 bases remaining between them. CDR3 sequence reads: CASSFGPDTYEQYF. In DNA form, the CDR3 reads TGTGCCAGCAGTTTCGGTCCGGACACCTACGAGCAGTACTTC. The full variable domain, in which reference TRBV28 and TRBJ2-7 provide the parts outside the CDR3, is DVKVTQSSRYLVKRTGEKVFLECVQDMDHENMFWYRQDPGLGLRLIYFSYDVKMKEKGDIPEGYSVSREKKERFSLILESASTNQTSMYLCASSFGPDTYEQYFGPGTRLTVT.

This clonotype was counted between two and nine times. The V and J genes are TRBV25-1 and TRBJ2-2, with TRBD2 matching 12 bases. Germline assignment: CDR1 MGHDK and CDR2 SYGVNS. V trimming: 6 bases; J trimming: 5 bases; junction bases outside the gene matches: 13. The CDR3 covers 18 residues. CDR3: CASSDSELGLAGTGELFF. The CDR3 DNA reads as TGTGCCAGCAGCGATTCCGAACTTGGACTAGCGGGGACCGGGGAGCTGTTTTTT. Combining the CDR3 with reference TRBV25-1 and TRBJ2-2 gives the whole variable domain EADIYQTPRYLVIGTGKKITLECSQTMGHDKMYWYQQDPGMELHLIHYSYGVNSTEKGDLSSESTVSRIRTEHFPLTLESARPSHTSQYLCASSDSELGLAGTGELFFGEGSRLTVL.

This clonotype was seen a few times. This chain joins TRBV5-1 and TRBJ2-2, with TRBD1 identical over 7 bases. Per the germline V gene, CDR1 is SGHRS and CDR2 is YFSETQ. This CDR3 is 14 amino acids long. The junction had 8 bases not matched to a gene; V was cut back by 4 bases and J by 8 bases. The CDR3 bases are TGCGCCAGCAGCATCCAACAGGGGAATGGGGAGCTGTTTTTT. Translated, it gives CASSIQQGNGELFF.

The chain couples TRBV27 to TRBJ2-7; the D gene is possibly TRBD1 (5 bases). The V gene lost 2 bases and the J gene lost 2 bases, with 10 bases spanning the gap. Germline V gives CDR1 MNHEY, CDR2 SMNVEV (reference sequence). This CDR3 is 14 amino acids long. This CDR3 is CASSLVGPTYEQYF. As DNA, the CDR3 is TGTGCCAGCAGTTTAGTGGGGCCTACCTACGAGCAGTACTTC.

J is TRBJ2-3 and V is TRBV7-2; no clear D. Looked up from germline, CDR1 is SGHTA and CDR2 is FQGNSA. There are 14 residues in the CDR3. The V end lost 5 bases, the J end lost 6 bases, and 15 bases lay between the germline ends. The chain's CDR3 is CASSKGPVTDTQYF. Here the CDR3 DNA reads TGTGCCAGCAGCAAAGGACCAGTCACGGATACGCAGTATTTT.

This clonotype was picked up a small number of times. The chain combines TRBV20-1 with TRBJ2-3; D not resolved. From germline, CDR1 is DFQATT and CDR2 SNEGSKA (reference sequence). The length of the CDR3 is 12 residues. The CDR3 bases are TGCAGGTGCGGAGCTAGCACAGATACGCAGTATTTT. Amino acid sequence: CRCGASTDTQYF.

This clonotype showed up just a few times. The V gene is TRBV7-2, the J gene TRBJ2-7; TRBD1 matches at 9 bases. Looked up from germline, CDR1 is SGHTA and CDR2 is FQGNSA. V was clipped by 5 bases and J by 2 bases; unmatched bases: 10. The CDR3 totals 16 residues. The CDR3 DNA reads as TGTGCCAGCAGCCCACTAACCGGGACAGGGCCCTACGAGCAGTACTTC. The encoded protein is CASSPLTGTGPYEQYF.

This clonotype was seen a handful of times. The chain links TRBV5-1 to TRBJ1-4; 8 bases are shared with TRBD1. CDR1 SGHRS and CDR2 YFSETQ come from the germline V gene. V shed 1 base, J shed 7 bases, and the junction held 12 bases outside the gene matches. The CDR3 sequence is 17 residues long. CDR3 sequence reads: CASSLSAQTGASEKLFF. CDR3 sequence (DNA): TGCGCCAGCAGCTTGTCCGCCCAGACAGGGGCGAGTGAAAAACTGTTTTTT.

The chain is built from TRBV5-6 and TRBJ2-5, with D perhaps TRBD1 (5 bases). V was trimmed by 5 bases and J by 2 bases, leaving 10 bases between them. The length of the CDR3 is 13 residues. CDR1 is SGHDT, CDR2 YYEEEE, per germline. CDR3 residues: CASRGQEQETQYF. CDR3 DNA: TGTGCCAGCAGAGGACAAGAGCAAGAGACCCAGTACTTC. Drawing the rest from reference TRBV5-6 and TRBJ2-5, the complete variable domain is DAGVTQSPTHLIKTRGQQVTLRCSPKSGHDTVSWYQQALGQGPQFIFQYYEEEERQRGNFPDRFSGHQFPNYSSELNVNALLLGDSALYLCASRGQEQETQYFGPGTRLLVL.

The genes are TRBV5-5 and TRBJ2-1; possible D gene TRBD2, 5 bases. The CDR3 is 12 residues long. Trimming shortened V by 5 bases and J by 11 bases, and 14 bases separated the two germline ends. Germline loops: CDR1 SGHKS, CDR2 YYEKEE (reference sequence). CDR3 loop: CASRSGSFKQFF. CDR3 in DNA: TGTGCCAGCAGGTCGGGGTCTTTCAAGCAGTTCTTC.

This clonotype was detected many times. The chain recombines TRBV28 with TRBJ2-7; 11 bases align to TRBD2. CDR3 length: 15 amino acids. V was clipped by 6 bases and J by 2 bases; unmatched bases: 6. Germline values: CDR1 MDHEN, CDR2 SYDVKM. DNA for the CDR3: TGTGCCAGCAGAAAACGACTAGCGGGGCCCTACGAGCAGTACTTC. Translated, it gives CASRKRLAGPYEQYF.

The genes are TRBV5-6 and TRBJ2-4, with TRBD1 as a possible D gene (5 bases). The V gene lost 4 bases and the J gene lost 7 bases, with 15 bases spanning the gap. Germline V CDR1 and CDR2: SGHDT, YYEEEE. The CDR3 contains 14 residues. In nucleotides, the CDR3 is TGTGCCAGCAGCCAACACCCCGCAGGGAACATTCAGTACTTC. It translates to CASSQHPAGNIQYF.

This clonotype was seen a handful of times. V and J are TRBV9 and TRBJ2-5, with 15 positions matching TRBD2. The germline V gene has CDR1 SGDLS and CDR2 YYNGEE. This CDR3 is 15 amino acids long. V was clipped by 3 bases and J by 4 bases; unmatched bases: 1. CDR3: CASSAGLAGGETQYF. The CDR3 nucleotides are TGTGCCAGCAGCGCGGGACTAGCGGGGGGAGAGACCCAGTACTTC.

This clonotype was recorded a few times. V gene TRBV6-5 combines with J gene TRBJ1-1, with 9 bases fitting TRBD1. V trimming: 0 bases; J trimming: 6 bases; junction bases outside the gene matches: 5. The CDR3 runs 15 residues. CDR1 MNHEY and CDR2 SVGAGI come from the germline V gene. In DNA, the CDR3 is TGTGCCAGCAGTTACTCTGACAGGGGGAATTCTGAAGCTTTCTTT. Amino acids: CASSYSDRGNSEAFF.

The chain combines TRBV10-3 with TRBJ2-3; 11 nucleotides match TRBD2. Trimming took 10 bases from V and 5 from J; bases not matched to a gene: 8. The CDR3 runs 14 residues. The germline CDR1 and CDR2 sequences are ENHRY and SYGVKD. The CDR3 reads CATRGLAGRDTQYF. The CDR3 DNA sequence: TGTGCCACCAGAGGACTAGCGGGTCGAGATACGCAGTATTTT.

This clonotype has just a few counts. V gene TRBV20-1 combines with J gene TRBJ2-4, with TRBD1 as a possible D gene (6 bases). Germline CDR1 is DFQATT and CDR2 is SNEGSKA (reference sequence). The CDR3 extends over 13 amino acids. The V and J ends lost 0 bases and 10 bases respectively, with 13 bases between them. The CDR3 region is CSARETGLGIQYF. The DNA for the CDR3 is TGCAGTGCTAGAGAGACAGGATTGGGGATTCAGTACTTC.

The chain joins TRBV4-2 to TRBJ2-3; D is undetermined. The CDR3 runs to 15 residues. Germline lookup yields CDR1 LGHNA and CDR2 YNFKEQ. With 4 bases removed from V and 6 bases from J, the gap between germline ends came to 17 bases. The CDR3 region is CASSLEATARDTQYF. The DNA for the CDR3 is TGTGCCAGCAGCCTAGAGGCGACGGCCCGCGATACGCAGTATTTT.

This chain links TRBV7-8 with TRBJ2-3, with 7 nucleotides matching TRBD2. This CDR3 spans 14 amino acids. Germline lookup yields CDR1 SGHVS and CDR2 FQNEAQ. Unmatched junction bases numbered 8, after V lost 11 bases and J lost 0 bases. CDR3 DNA sequence: TGTGCCGGAGGACTAGGAGGGAGCACAGATACGCAGTATTTT. It specifies CAGGLGGSTDTQYF.

This clonotype showed up just a few times. The V gene is TRBV10-3, the J gene TRBJ2-6; D not certain. Trimming pared 3 bases from V and 0 bases from J, leaving 3 bases between. CDR3 size: 14 residues. Germline CDR1 ENHRY, CDR2 SYGVKD. The CDR3: CAISEVSGANVLTF. CDR3 coding DNA: TGTGCCATCAGTGAAGTCTCTGGGGCCAACGTCCTGACTTTC.